Below, 7 T cell receptor beta chains from the same sample are listed, as sequenced in a study of shared clonotypes between healthy human individuals. Sequenced by immunoSEQ multiplex PCR; TCRdb stores in-frame clones only, minus some. Of about 2.4 million clones detected, more than 90% appear once; the ten largest clones hold around 0.14%. The sequenced sample was naive CD4+ T cells sorted from blood. Subset described: CD45RA+ positively selected. The origin of the receptors is a man younger than 35 in good health.

The rearrangement uses TRBV29-1 and TRBJ2-5; D not certain. CDR1 is SQVTM, CDR2 ANQGSEA, per germline. The CDR3 has 13 residues. V was cut by 4 bases and J by 4 bases, with 13 bases left in between. The CDR3 sequence: CSVGPGWGETQYF. CDR3 DNA: TGCAGCGTTGGTCCGGGTTGGGGAGAGACCCAGTACTTC.

The rearrangement links TRBV25-1 to TRBJ2-3; D is perhaps TRBD1 or TRBD2 (5 bases each). V was trimmed by 4 bases and J by 1 base, leaving 12 bases between them. CDR1 and CDR2 from the germline V gene are MGHDK and SYGVNS. The length of the CDR3 is 15 residues. This CDR3 is CASSGWRGGTDTQYF. The CDR3 DNA is TGTGCCAGCAGTGGTTGGAGAGGGGGCACAGATACGCAGTATTTT.

With respect to this clone: The same CDR3 also results from other DNA sequences found in this sample. The V gene is TRBV6-6, the J gene TRBJ2-3, with D possibly being TRBD2 (5 bases). The CDR3 covers 13 residues. CDR1 is MNHNY, CDR2 SVGAGI, per germline (reference sequence). V was pared by 0 bases and J by 6 bases, with 7 bases between. CDR3 DNA: TGTGCCAGCAGTTACTCCACGGGGGATACGCAGTATTTT. Amino acid sequence: CASSYSTGDTQYF.

This clone was detected a few times. This chain joins TRBV2 and TRBJ1-5; possibly TRBD1 for D (5 bases). Germline V gene data show CDR1 as SNHLY and CDR2 as FYNNEI. The CDR3 is 14 amino acids. Trimming took off 6 bases at V and 0 bases at J, with 9 bases between the two ends. The CDR3 region is CASREQDSNQPQHF. In DNA form, the CDR3 reads TGTGCCAGCAGAGAACAGGATAGCAATCAGCCCCAGCATTTT.

V gene TRBV30 combines with J gene TRBJ1-1; D remains unclear. Germline V gene sequence: CDR1 GTSNPN, CDR2 SVGIG (reference sequence). V dropped 5 bases and J dropped 1 base, with 8 bases sitting between them. The CDR3 is 12 residues long. DNA for the CDR3: TGTGCCTGGCAGTGGCAGAACACTGAAGCTTTCTTT. Translated, it gives CAWQWQNTEAFF.

As regards this clone: At the DNA level, this CDR3 is encoded by other sequences in the same sample as well. V usage is TRBV4-1 and J usage is TRBJ2-2; TRBD1 agrees at 8 bases. In germline, CDR1 is MGHRA, CDR2 YSYEKL. Trimming cost V 0 bases and J 4 bases; bases outside gene matches: 1. This CDR3 spans 15 amino acids. CDR3: CASSQDRGPTGELFF. CDR3 nucleotides: TGCGCCAGCAGCCAAGACAGGGGGCCCACCGGGGAGCTGTTTTTT.

This rearrangement joins TRBV6-6 to TRBJ1-5; D call uncertain. Germline V lookup: CDR1 MNHNY, CDR2 SVGAGI (reference sequence). The V end lost 4 bases, the J end lost 1 base, and 11 bases lay between the germline ends. CDR3 length equals 15 residues. The CDR3, as DNA: TGTGCCAGCAGTTGGGAGACTGACAGCAATCAGCCCCAGCATTTT. Translated, it gives CASSWETDSNQPQHF.